This T cell receptor (beta chain) is drawn from a study of control samples from healthy donors and cancer patients. Profiled with immunoSEQ multiplex PCR; TCRdb holds only in-frame clones, not every one. The profile shows tens of thousands of clones, around 85% of them singletons. The J segment lost 10 bases and the V segment lost 4 bases, leaving 13 bases of the junction unmatched. This CDR3 is 14 amino acids long. Looked up from germline, CDR1 is SGDLS and CDR2 is YYNGEE. The V call is TRBV9, the J call TRBJ1-1; 7 nucleotides agree with TRBD1. Sequenced material: blood. The clonotype was recovered from a man aged 30 to 45 in good health. For the CDR3, the DNA is TGTGCCAGCAGCAGACTAGGGGGCGACTATACAGCTTTCTTT. Encoded protein: CASSRLGGDYTAFF.